This TCR beta chain was sequenced in a study of tumor and adjacent non-tumor tissue in lung cancer. Regarding the study as a whole: Significantly higher TCR diversity was found in tumor than normal lung.

This sample's RNA came from whole unsorted tissue. The CDR3 numbers 16 amino acids, ends counted. Germline V gives CDR1 MNHNY, CDR2 SVGAGI (reference sequence). A modified ARM-PCR protocol with three rounds of nested PCR amplified TCRbeta. TCRdb re-called the multiplex PCR reads through MiXCR, storing one row per CDR3 protein. This table has over 100,000 distinct CDR3 sequences, roughly 73% appearing once. This clonotype was observed a handful of times. Its specificity is not known. No conserved phenylalanine or tryptophan is present at the end of the CDR3, so a read error is the likely explanation. The limits of the CDR3 on the DNA are not certain, so only TCRdb's listed CDR3 is given.

The source of this sequence is a woman in her fifties or sixties with non-small cell lung cancer. The chain links TRBV6-6 to TRBJ1-1; the D segment call TRBD1 is taken from the table without a DNA check. Sequenced sample: lung tumor tissue. CDR3: CASSLGTGPTNTEAFL.